This T cell receptor (beta chain) was identified during a study of shared clonotypes between healthy human individuals. Study results and caveats: Relative to their counterparts shared across all four donors, non-shared clonotypes exhibited diminished generation probabilities. Inspection by rarefaction showed sorted-subset sequencing to be incomplete despite large depth. Genetic and exposure-history diversity was limited by the small donor number.

Turning to this clone: Its antigen is still unknown.

Some clones are missing from TCRdb's copy, which holds only in-frame ones; the method was immunoSEQ multiplex PCR. The sample lists roughly 1,500,000 clones; around 98% were seen once. Germline loops: CDR1 GTSNPN, CDR2 SVGIG (reference sequence). Trimming pared 2 bases from V and 5 bases from J, leaving 16 bases between. The CDR3 consists of 14 residues. Sequenced: naive CD4+ T cells sorted from blood. The subset was: CD45RA+ positively selected. The clonotype was recovered from a young man in good health. V is TRBV30 and J is TRBJ2-7; D not certain. The CDR3 nucleotides are TGTGCCTGGAGTTTAATGACCGGCGCCCACGAGCAGTACTTC. Translated: CAWSLMTGAHEQYF.